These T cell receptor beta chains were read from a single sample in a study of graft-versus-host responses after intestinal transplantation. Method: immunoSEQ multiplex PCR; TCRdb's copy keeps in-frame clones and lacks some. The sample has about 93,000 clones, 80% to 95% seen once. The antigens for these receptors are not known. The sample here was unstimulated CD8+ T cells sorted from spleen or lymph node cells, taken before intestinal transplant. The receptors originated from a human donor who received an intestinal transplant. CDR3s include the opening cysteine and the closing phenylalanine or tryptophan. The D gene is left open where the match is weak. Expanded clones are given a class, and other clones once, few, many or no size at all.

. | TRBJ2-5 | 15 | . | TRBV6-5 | CASSYSIIAQETQYF | TGTGCCAGCAGTTACTCGATTATAGCCCAAGAGACCCAGTACTTC
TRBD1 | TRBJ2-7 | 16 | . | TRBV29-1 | CSVEGTGGSGGYEQYF | TGCAGCGTTGAGGGGACAGGGGGGAGTGGTGGCTACGAGCAGTACTTC
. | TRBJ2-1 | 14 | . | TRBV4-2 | CASSQAGTYNEQFF | TGTGCCAGCAGCCAAGCGGGGACCTACAATGAGCAGTTCTTC
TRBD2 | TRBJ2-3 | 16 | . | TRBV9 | CASSARLAGGTDTQYF | TGTGCCAGCAGCGCAAGACTAGCGGGGGGCACAGATACGCAGTATTTT
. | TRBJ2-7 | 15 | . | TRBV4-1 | CASSQPAGARNEQYF | TGCGCCAGCAGCCAACCAGCGGGTGCTAGAAACGAGCAGTACTTC
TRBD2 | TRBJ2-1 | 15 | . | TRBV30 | CAWSVLAGVGNEQFF | TGTGCCTGGAGTGTGCTAGCGGGAGTAGGTAATGAGCAGTTCTTC
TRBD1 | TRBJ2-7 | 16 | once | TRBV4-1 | CASSQSPGQESYEQYF | TGCGCCAGCAGCCAATCACCGGGACAGGAGTCCTACGAGCAGTACTTC
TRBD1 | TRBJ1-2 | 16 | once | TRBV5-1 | CASSRGQGGYPEGYTF | TGCGCCAGCAGCCGGGGACAGGGAGGGTATCCAGAGGGCTACACCTTC
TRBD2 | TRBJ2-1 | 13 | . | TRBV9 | CASGQRGTNEQFF | TGTGCCAGCGGGCAGCGGGGGACCAATGAGCAGTTCTTC
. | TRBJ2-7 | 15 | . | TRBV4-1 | CASSHDTSTSYEQYF | TGCGCCAGCAGCCATGATACTAGCACCTCCTACGAGCAGTACTTC
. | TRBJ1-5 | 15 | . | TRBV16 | CASSQEGTGNQPQHF | TGTGCCAGCAGCCAAGAAGGGACTGGCAATCAGCCCCAGCATTTT
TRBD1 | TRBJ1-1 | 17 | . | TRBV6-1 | CASSGRDRGDLNTEAFF | TGTGCCAGCAGTGGCCGGGACAGGGGCGACCTTAACACTGAAGCTTTCTTT
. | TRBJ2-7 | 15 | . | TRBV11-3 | CASSPGERGEYEQYF | TGTGCCAGCAGCCCCGGCGAGCGCGGAGAGTACGAGCAGTACTTC
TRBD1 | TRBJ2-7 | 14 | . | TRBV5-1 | CASSVDRVANEQYF | TGCGCCAGCAGCGTGGACAGGGTGGCGAACGAGCAGTACTTC
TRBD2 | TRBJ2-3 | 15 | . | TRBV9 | CASSGWTSGRDTQYF | TGTGCCAGCAGCGGATGGACTAGCGGGAGGGATACGCAGTATTTT
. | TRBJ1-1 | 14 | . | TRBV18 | CASSPSQGDTEAFF | TGTGCCAGCTCACCGTCACAGGGAGATACTGAAGCTTTCTTT
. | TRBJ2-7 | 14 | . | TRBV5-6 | CASSFGQGSYEQYF | TGTGCCAGCAGCTTTGGGCAGGGAAGCTACGAGCAGTACTTC
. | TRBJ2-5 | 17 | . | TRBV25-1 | CASSEYGDKGIQETQYF | TGTGCCAGCAGTGAATACGGCGATAAGGGGATCCAAGAGACCCAGTACTTC
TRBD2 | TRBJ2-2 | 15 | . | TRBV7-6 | CASSLLGGTTGELFF | TGTGCCAGTTCCTTGTTGGGAGGGACCACCGGGGAGCTGTTTTTT
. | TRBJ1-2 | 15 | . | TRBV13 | CASSLGQAGVVGYTF | TGTGCCAGCAGCTTAGGCCAGGCGGGAGTGGTCGGCTACACCTTC